A single sample is the source of the 24 T cell receptor beta chains below, sequenced in a study of OX40 agonist ivuxolimab in advanced cancers. Profiled with immunoSEQ multiplex PCR; TCRdb holds only in-frame clones, not every one. There are about 15,000 clones in the sample; around 80% occur only once, and under 40% lies in the top ten. The sequencing used CD4+ or CD8+ T cells sorted from blood, collected in a trial of the OX40 agonist ivuxolimab. These receptors came from an adult with an advanced solid tumor such as melanoma, head and neck, liver or kidney cancer.

J is TRBJ2-3 and V is TRBV7-8; D remains unclear. There are 14 residues in the CDR3. Trimming pared 7 bases from V and 3 bases from J, leaving 14 bases between. CDR1 SGHVS and CDR2 FQNEAQ come from the germline V gene. DNA for the CDR3: TGTGCCAGCATTCCGGCCTTGATGACAGATACGCAGTATTTT. The encoded protein is CASIPALMTDTQYF.

This chain links TRBV7-8 with TRBJ2-5; D could derive from TRBD1 or TRBD2 (6 bases each). V dropped 5 bases and J dropped 1 base, with 17 bases sitting between them. The CDR3 sequence is 16 residues long. CDR1 SGHVS and CDR2 FQNEAQ come from the germline V gene. DNA of the CDR3: TGTGCCAGCAGCCCCGCCCTGGAGGGGGGCCAAGAGACCCAGTACTTC. This codes for CASSPALEGGQETQYF.

Regarding this clone: The likely explanation is a read error, given a far larger clone one base away. The CDR3 is CASSDPDISYEQYF. The CDR3 nucleotides are TGTGCCAGCAGTGATCCGGACATCTCCTACGAGCAGTACTTC. This chain links TRBV6-5 with TRBJ2-7, with D perhaps matching TRBD1 (5 bases). The V end was cut by 5 bases, the J end by 0 bases, with 11 bases between. Germline V lookup: CDR1 MNHEY, CDR2 SVGAGI. The CDR3 has 14 residues.

This rearrangement joins TRBV4-3 to TRBJ2-6, with D uncertain. This CDR3 comprises 16 residues. Trimming left V 0 bases short and J 0 bases short, with 6 bases between. Germline V lookup: CDR1 LGHNA, CDR2 YSLEER. CDR3 loop: CASSQDADSGANVLTF. The CDR3 DNA follows: TGCGCCAGCAGCCAAGATGCGGACTCTGGGGCCAACGTCCTGACTTTC.

The count of this clone is one. The chain couples TRBV4-1 to TRBJ1-5; 7 nucleotides align to TRBD1. V gave up 2 bases and J gave up 3 bases; unmatched junction bases: 4. Germline CDR1 is MGHRA and CDR2 is YSYEKL. The CDR3 spans 15 residues. The CDR3 is CASSQSQGINQPQHF. The CDR3 region has the DNA TGCGCCAGCAGCCAATCACAGGGGATCAATCAGCCCCAGCATTTT.

In this sample, this clone turned up once. The chain employs TRBV27 and TRBJ1-6, with 9 positions matching TRBD1. The CDR3 extends over 17 amino acids. Germline V gene lookup returns CDR1 MNHEY and CDR2 SMNVEV (reference sequence). V gave up 5 bases and J gave up 13 bases; unmatched junction bases: 18. The CDR3 sequence is CASSLLLLDRGISPLHF. The CDR3 nucleotides read TGTGCCAGCAGTCTATTATTATTGGACAGGGGAATATCTCCCCTCCACTTT.

This clone was seen just once. The J gene is TRBJ2-7, the V gene TRBV27; possible D gene TRBD1, 6 bases. The germline CDR1 and CDR2 sequences are MNHEY and SMNVEV (reference sequence). V dropped 4 bases and J dropped 5 bases, with 12 bases sitting between them. The CDR3 spans 13 residues. This CDR3 reads CASSWTVRNEQYF. The CDR3 DNA reads TGTGCCAGCAGTTGGACAGTCCGCAACGAGCAGTACTTC.

In regard to this clone: One end of the junction is discordant with germline, which a read error may explain. The chain couples TRBV4-1 to TRBJ2-5, with D perhaps TRBD2 (6 bases). This CDR3 has 14 amino acids. Looked up from germline, CDR1 is MGHRA and CDR2 is YSYEKL. CDR3 protein: CASSQGGGEETQYF. The CDR3 nucleotides read TGCGCCAGCAGTCAAGGAGGAGGGGAAGAGACCCAGTACTTC.

The genes are TRBV5-6 and TRBJ1-2; the D is unclear. The CDR3 is made up of 17 amino acids. Looked up from germline, CDR1 is SGHDT and CDR2 is YYEEEE. Trimming cost V 0 bases and J 4 bases, with 19 bases left between them. The CDR3 DNA reads TGTGCCAGCAGCTTGGACTTAGGACGGGAAGTAATCTATGGCTACACCTTC. As protein: CASSLDLGREVIYGYTF. Using reference TRBV5-6 and TRBJ1-2 for the parts outside the CDR3, the full variable domain is DAGVTQSPTHLIKTRGQQVTLRCSPKSGHDTVSWYQQALGQGPQFIFQYYEEEERQRGNFPDRFSGHQFPNYSSELNVNALLLGDSALYLCASSLDLGREVIYGYTFGSGTRLTVV.

A single count supports this clone. The rearrangement joins TRBV9 to TRBJ2-1, with D unresolved. The germline V gene has CDR1 SGDLS and CDR2 YYNGEE. Trimming took off 4 bases at V and 5 bases at J, with 10 bases between the two ends. CDR3 length: 13 residues. In DNA, the CDR3 is TGTGCCAGCAGCCCCCGGTTCGACAATGAGCAGTTCTTC. Its protein product is CASSPRFDNEQFF.

CDR3 residues: CASSPGQGAWETQYF. The CDR3 DNA is TGTGCCAGCAGCCCGGGACAGGGGGCTTGGGAGACCCAGTACTTC. The chain recombines TRBV7-3 with TRBJ2-5; 12 bases map to TRBD1. This CDR3 comprises 15 residues. J lost 5 bases, V lost 5 bases, and 6 bases had no gene match. Germline CDR1 SGHTA, CDR2 FQGTGA.

This clone was observed at least ten times. The V gene is TRBV7-9, the J gene TRBJ2-4, with D unclear. V was pared by 1 base and J by 6 bases, with 10 bases between. This CDR3 has 14 amino acids. CDR1 and CDR2 from the germline V gene are SEHNR and FQNEAQ (reference sequence). In nucleotides, the CDR3 is TGTGCCAGCAGCTTAGTGCTGGGATTAAACATTCAGTACTTC. It yields the protein CASSLVLGLNIQYF. Using reference TRBV7-9 and TRBJ2-4 for the parts outside the CDR3, the full variable domain is DTGVSQNPRHKITKRGQNVTFRCDPISEHNRLYWYRQTLGQGPEFLTYFQNEAQLEKSRLLSDRFSAERPKGSFSTLEIQRTEQGDSAMYLCASSLVLGLNIQYFGAGTRLSVL.

V gene TRBV30 combines with J gene TRBJ1-6; 9 bases line up with TRBD1. The germline gives CDR1 GTSNPN, CDR2 SVGIG (reference sequence). The CDR3 sequence is 14 residues long. J was trimmed by 8 bases and V by 5 bases; bases with no gene match: 7. In nucleotides, the CDR3 is TGTGCCTGGGAACAGGGGGCGCGTGATTCACCCCTCCACTTT. It is translated as CAWEQGARDSPLHF.

V usage is TRBV7-7 and J usage is TRBJ2-3; D unresolved. The V end lost 1 base, the J end lost 0 bases, and 8 bases lay between the germline ends. Germline V lookup: CDR1 SSHAT, CDR2 FNYEAQ (reference sequence). The CDR3 runs to 15 residues. CDR3 in DNA: TGTGCCAGCAGCTTAGGGGTGGGGAGCACAGATACGCAGTATTTT. This codes for CASSLGVGSTDTQYF.

The chain recombines TRBV6-5 with TRBJ2-1; D is undetermined. Looked up from germline, CDR1 is MNHEY and CDR2 is SVGAGI. Deletions cut 4 bases from V and 4 bases from J, with 14 bases between. This CDR3 region has 15 residues. The CDR3 loop is CASSFRVDGYNEQFF. Here the CDR3 DNA reads TGTGCCAGCAGTTTCCGGGTGGATGGATACAATGAGCAGTTCTTC.

This sequence joins TRBV6-1 and TRBJ2-1; D remains unclear. CDR1 is MNHNS, CDR2 SASEGT, per germline. The CDR3 is 14 residues long. Deletions cut 2 bases from V and 9 bases from J, with 14 bases between. CDR3 loop: CASSEFGSPSEQFF. The CDR3 DNA reads as TGTGCCAGCAGTGAATTTGGCTCCCCAAGTGAGCAGTTCTTC.

This clone appeared a few times. The DNA of the CDR3 is TGTGCCATACAGGTCGGGGTAACTGAAGCTTTCTTT. Protein sequence: CAIQVGVTEAFF. The V and J genes are TRBV2 and TRBJ1-1; D is perhaps TRBD1 (5 bases). The V gene's germline CDR1 is SNHLY and CDR2 FYNNEI. The CDR3 is 12 amino acids. V gave up 10 bases and J gave up 5 bases, with 14 bases separating them.

V is TRBV10-3 and J is TRBJ2-3, with 7 nucleotides matching TRBD2. The V segment lost 5 bases and the J segment 2 bases; nucleotides outside the gene matches: 10. From germline, CDR1 is ENHRY and CDR2 SYGVKD. This CDR3 comprises 16 residues. CDR3 in DNA: TGTGCCATCAGTTCACAGGTGGAGCGGGACACAGATACGCAGTATTTT. It encodes CAISSQVERDTDTQYF.

The genes are TRBV15 and TRBJ1-4; D might be TRBD1 (6 bases). Germline V gives CDR1 LNHNV, CDR2 YYDKDF (reference sequence). CDR3 size: 14 residues. Deletions cut 6 bases from V and 1 base from J, with 9 bases between. CDR3 protein: CATSSTGTNEKLFF. The CDR3 DNA is TGTGCCACCAGTTCGACAGGAACTAATGAAAAACTGTTTTTT. The whole variable domain, remainder taken from reference TRBV15 and TRBJ1-4, is DAMVIQNPRYQVTQFGKPVTLSCSQTLNHNVMYWYQQKSSQAPKLLFHYYDKDFNNEADTPDNFQSRRPNTSFCFLDIRSPGLGDTAMYLCATSSTGTNEKLFFGSGTQLSVL.

A note on this clone: One end of the junction is discordant with germline, which a read error may explain. The rearrangement links TRBV6-1 to TRBJ2-3; weak D call: TRBD2 (5 bases). CDR1 MNHNS and CDR2 SASEGT come from the germline V gene. This CDR3 has 13 amino acids. The CDR3 sequence: CASREGSAVTQYF. In nucleotides, the CDR3 is TGTGCCAGCAGAGAAGGGAGCGCAGTTACGCAGTATTTT.

The J gene is TRBJ2-7, the V gene TRBV7-2; D unclear. The CDR3 length is 12 residues. The germline CDR1 and CDR2 sequences are SGHTA and FQGNSA. V was trimmed by 3 bases and J by 6 bases, leaving 9 bases between them. The CDR3 spells CASSFGRPEQYF. The CDR3 coding sequence is TGTGCCAGCAGCTTCGGGCGGCCCGAGCAGTACTTC.

This chain connects TRBV7-9 to TRBJ2-7, with D possibly matching TRBD2 (5 bases). The CDR3 covers 14 residues. Trimming removed 4 bases at V and 5 bases at J, with 15 bases between. Germline CDR1 is SEHNR and CDR2 is FQNEAQ (reference sequence). The CDR3 DNA is TGTGCCAGCAGCTCCGAGGAGGCTATCCACGAGCAGTACTTC. Translated, it gives CASSSEEAIHEQYF.

This chain links TRBV9 with TRBJ2-7, with D perhaps matching TRBD2 (5 bases). Germline CDR1 reads SGDLS; CDR2 reads YYNGEE. V was cut by 0 bases and J by 1 base, with 5 bases left in between. CDR3 length: 13 residues. The CDR3 DNA reads as TGTGCCAGCAGCGTAGGAGGGTCCTACGAGCAGTACTTC. Translating it yields CASSVGGSYEQYF.

This rearrangement joins TRBV19 to TRBJ2-3; 8 bases line up with TRBD2. The germline gives CDR1 LNHDA, CDR2 SQIVND (reference sequence). V lost 4 bases and J lost 4; bases outside the gene matches: 7. The CDR3 has 15 amino acids. DNA of the CDR3: TGTGCCAGTAGTACCTTAGCGGGGATCGCAGATACGCAGTATTTT. The encoded protein is CASSTLAGIADTQYF.